The clone carrying this TCR beta chain turned up a few times. This entry is derived from a study of blood T cell repertoires in COVID-19. Study as a whole: The United States, Italy and Spain supplied acute and convalescent COVID-19 samples. PBMCs, B-cell-depleted T cells, or T cells provided the cDNA or gDNA that made up the material.

Per the original methods: From reference gene primer amplification, estimates of nucleated cell counts were derived. The data were produced by immunoSEQ multiplex PCR, yet TCRdb's version contains in-frame clones alone and is incomplete. The DNA gave D and trimming, while V, J and clone size come from that table. The repertoire consists of about 73,000 clones, with 80% to 85% occurring once and the leading ten covering around 27%. The CDR3 extends over 17 amino acids. Germline lookup yields CDR1 LGHNA and CDR2 YSLEER. Deletions cut 0 bases from V and 6 bases from J, with 19 bases between. The chain joins TRBV4-3 to TRBJ2-3; D possibly corresponds to TRBD1 (6 bases). Sequencing used peripheral blood. The sequence was collected from a human donor in a cohort sampled during active COVID-19. The CDR3 bases are TGCGCCAGCAGCCAAGATCTGGACAGCCGCCGGTCGGATACGCAGTATTTT. It codes for CASSQDLDSRRSDTQYF.